These 22 T cell receptor delta chains were sequenced from one sample in a study of Vδ1+ human thymocytes. Study-level findings and limits: In the thymus, TRG and TRD repertoires looked highly polyclonal with Gaussian CDR3 lengths.

The template was reverse-transcribed extracted RNA. The CDR3 regions were amplified by multiplex PCR from V-gene primers to a constant-region primer. TCRdb reprocessed the multiplex PCR reads using CATT. The profile shows under 30,000 delta-chain clones, 6.5% to 8% of them singletons. Their cognate antigens are unknown. Material for sequencing was Vdelta1+ gamma-delta thymocytes from the thymus. Documented subset: FACS-sorted CD3+ TCRalphabeta- TCRVdelta1+ TCRVdelta2- thymocytes. The origin of the receptors is a girl under three years old who had congenital heart surgery.

This clone was seen a few times. The sample contains more than one DNA sequence encoding this CDR3. This rearrangement joins TRDV1 to TRDJ1; the match to TRDD3 covers 11 bases. With V trimmed by 2 bases and J by 3 bases, 11 bases remained unmatched. The CDR3 extends over 18 amino acids. The germline CDR1 and CDR2 sequences are TSWWSYY and QGS. CDR3 in amino acids: CALGESLRLGDTADKLIF. The DNA for the CDR3 is TGTGCTCTTGGGGAATCCCTTCGCCTGGGGGATACAGCCGATAAACTCATCTTT.

This rearrangement joins TRDV1 to TRDJ1; TRDD3 aligns across 11 bases. CDR1 TSWWSYY and CDR2 QGS come from the germline V gene. This CDR3 spans 24 amino acids. The trim removed 1 base at V and 0 bases at J, leaving 25 bases unmatched. The DNA for the CDR3 is TGTGCTCTTGGGGAACGTACTTCCTACCTCCGATGGGGGATACGCGACTCGTACACCGATAAACTCATCTTT. This codes for CALGERTSYLRWGIRDSYTDKLIF.

In its sample, this clone was seen a few times. The V call is TRDV1, the J call TRDJ2, with 8 bases aligning to TRDD3. CDR1 TSWWSYY and CDR2 QGS come from the germline V gene. CDR3 size: 21 residues. V was pared by 0 bases and J by 0 bases, with 15 bases of the junction left unmatched. CDR3 region: CALGELGARTGGKALTAQLFF. The CDR3 DNA reads TGTGCTCTTGGGGAACTGGGGGCGCGGACTGGGGGTAAAGCTTTGACAGCACAACTCTTCTTT.

The rearrangement uses TRDV1 and TRDJ1, with D perhaps being TRDD2 or TRDD3 (5 bases each). CDR1 is TSWWSYY and CDR2 is QGS in the germline V gene. The CDR3 covers 16 residues. V shed 2 bases and J shed 3 bases, with 16 bases lying between them. In nucleotides, the CDR3 is TGTGCTCTTGGGGAAGGGGGTCCTAGGATCGCCGATAAACTCATCTTT. Protein sequence: CALGEGGPRIADKLIF.

This clone showed up just a few times. J is TRDJ1 and V is TRDV1; D not resolved. Germline assignment: CDR1 TSWWSYY and CDR2 QGS. Trimming removed 0 bases from V and 3 bases from J, with 14 bases in between. The CDR3 runs 16 residues. The CDR3 reads CALGELISWAADKLIF. CDR3 DNA sequence: TGTGCTCTTGGGGAACTAATATCGTGGGCAGCCGATAAACTCATCTTT.

This clone was seen only a few times. This chain uses TRAV29/DV5 with TRDJ1, with 8 bases lining up with TRDD3. The germline V gene has CDR1 NSMFDY and CDR2 ISSIKDK. The CDR3 spans 27 residues. V shed 0 bases, J shed 0 bases, and the junction held 40 bases outside the gene matches. The CDR3, as DNA: TGTGCAGCAAGCGCCGGGGGGTCCTACACGGCCCATGGTGTTGTCTTGTACTGGGGGGGGTACACCGATAAACTCATCTTT. Amino acid sequence: CAASAGGSYTAHGVVLYWGGYTDKLIF.

This clone has just a few counts. The rearrangement joins TRDV1 to TRDJ1, with TRDD3 matching over 7 bases. Trimming took 0 bases from V and 2 from J; bases not matched to a gene: 15. The CDR3 runs 19 residues. Germline-derived CDR1 and CDR2 are TSWWSYY and QGS. The CDR3 bases are TGTGCTCTTGGGGAACTATGGGGGAGTTCTTTCTGGGGAACCGATAAACTCATCTTT. As protein: CALGELWGSSFWGTDKLIF.

This sequence joins TRDV1 and TRDJ1; TRDD3 aligns across 8 bases. The CDR3 length is 17 residues. V lost 0 bases to trimming and J lost 1 base; unmatched junction nucleotides: 7. Germline-derived CDR1 and CDR2 are TSWWSYY and QGS. Written as DNA, the CDR3 is TGTGCTCTTGGGGAACTTGAGGGATACGCGGCCACCGATAAACTCATCTTT. Protein sequence: CALGELEGYAATDKLIF.

The chain links TRDV1 to TRDJ1; 12 bases line up with TRDD3. Looked up from germline, CDR1 is TSWWSYY and CDR2 is QGS. This CDR3 has 17 residues. The V segment lost 3 bases and the J segment 3 bases; nucleotides outside the gene matches: 8. CDR3 protein: CALGEGLGDTLPDKLIF. For the CDR3, the DNA is TGTGCTCTTGGGGAGGGGCTGGGGGATACGCTCCCCGATAAACTCATCTTT.

This sequence joins TRDV1 and TRDJ1; D may be TRDD3 (6 bases). The CDR3 is made up of 18 amino acids. Germline V gives CDR1 TSWWSYY, CDR2 QGS. The V gene lost 4 bases and the J gene lost 7 bases, with 28 bases spanning the gap. DNA of the CDR3: TGTGCTCTTGGGGCTGGGGCGTACGGGGGGCGCTTCCCTCGTAAACTCATCTTT. The encoded protein is CALGAGAYGGRFPRKLIF.

This clone was counted only a few times. The chain employs TRDV1 and TRDJ1; 8 nucleotides line up with TRDD3. CDR3 length: 20 residues. Germline V gene data show CDR1 as TSWWSYY and CDR2 as QGS. V lost 0 bases to trimming and J lost 0 bases; unmatched junction nucleotides: 15. The DNA of the CDR3 is TGTGCTCTTGGGGAACTAGAGCTACTTGCTGGGGGAAGGGACACCGATAAACTCATCTTT. As protein: CALGELELLAGGRDTDKLIF.

The V gene is TRDV1, the J gene TRDJ1; 13 nucleotides line up with TRDD3. CDR1 TSWWSYY and CDR2 QGS come from the germline V gene. The CDR3 is 20 amino acids. The junction had 13 bases not matched to a gene; V was cut back by 3 bases and J by 0 bases. CDR3 DNA: TGTGCTCTTGGGGATTTAACTGGGGGATACGAGAACCCGTACACCGATAAACTCATCTTT. Its translation: CALGDLTGGYENPYTDKLIF.

In this sample, this clone is medium-sized (0.01 to 0.1%). J is TRDJ1 and V is TRDV2, with D uncertain. CDR1 is GEAIGNYY, CDR2 EKD, per germline. CDR3 length: 15 amino acids. Trimming cost V 1 base and J 4 bases, with 15 bases left between them. This CDR3 is CACDTTPLVSDKLIF. As DNA, the CDR3 is TGTGCCTGTGACACGACTCCGCTCGTTAGCGATAAACTCATCTTT.

This clone has a handful of counts. The chain joins TRDV1 to TRDJ1; no clear D gene. CDR3 size: 14 residues. Germline V gene lookup returns CDR1 TSWWSYY and CDR2 QGS. V was shortened by 5 bases and J by 3 bases, with 13 bases between the two germline ends. The CDR3 protein is CALGSPAESDKLIF. CDR3 sequence (DNA): TGTGCTCTTGGGTCCCCGGCGGAATCCGATAAACTCATCTTT.

This clone has a single count. The J gene is TRDJ1, the V gene TRDV1; tentatively, D is TRDD2 (5 bases). TCRdb offers no J gene call, so here the DNA was matched to germline to obtain one. Germline V CDR1 and CDR2: TSWWSYY, QGS. V lost 2 bases, J lost 3 bases, and 25 bases lay in between. The length of the CDR3 is 19 residues. CDR3 DNA sequence: TGTGCTCTTGGGGAAGTAACCCTACGAGATAAAGGTGACCCCGATAAACTCATCTTT. This gives the protein CALGEVTLRDKGDPDKLIF.

This clone was seen a few times. The V gene is TRDV1, the J gene TRDJ2; 11 bases map to TRDD3. Germline V gives CDR1 TSWWSYY, CDR2 QGS. Trimming took 0 bases from V and 5 from J; bases not matched to a gene: 20. The CDR3 has 22 residues. CDR3: CALGELPPTLLWGIRPTAQLFF. DNA of the CDR3: TGTGCTCTTGGGGAACTTCCTCCTACGCTTCTTTGGGGGATACGACCAACAGCACAACTCTTCTTT.

This clone was observed a handful of times. This chain links TRDV1 with TRDJ1; the match to TRDD3 covers 10 bases. The CDR3 totals 22 residues. Germline V gene lookup returns CDR1 TSWWSYY and CDR2 QGS. The V gene end was trimmed by 2 bases and the J gene end by 0 bases; junction bases not matched to a gene: 21. CDR3 coding DNA: TGTGCTCTTGGGGAAGTAGGGTTCCTCAGGGGGATACGCCTAAGTTACACCGATAAACTCATCTTT. Protein product: CALGEVGFLRGIRLSYTDKLIF.

By frequency in the sample, this clone is medium-sized (0.01 to 0.1%). The sample contains more than one DNA sequence encoding this CDR3. The chain carries TRDV2 and TRDJ3, with TRDD3 as a possible D gene (6 bases). The CDR3 runs 16 residues. Looked up from germline, CDR1 is GEAIGNYY and CDR2 is EKD. Trimming removed 1 base at V and 1 base at J, with 7 bases between. The CDR3 coding sequence is TGTGCCTGTGACACAACTGGGTCCTGGGACACCCGACAGATGTTTTTC. It codes for CACDTTGSWDTRQMFF.

The chain recombines TRDV1 with TRDJ1; 13 bases agree with TRDD3. Trimming at V came to 5 bases and at J to 0 bases, leaving 12 bases not matched to a gene. Germline V gene lookup returns CDR1 TSWWSYY and CDR2 QGS. The CDR3 extends over 19 amino acids. CDR3 protein: CALGKVTTGGYGYTDKLIF. CDR3 nucleotides: TGTGCTCTTGGGAAAGTTACCACTGGGGGATACGGGTACACCGATAAACTCATCTTT.

The J gene is TRDJ1, the V gene TRDV1; either TRDD2 or TRDD3 may fit D (5 bases each). CDR3 length: 25 amino acids. Trimming left V 0 bases short and J 0 bases short, with 38 bases between. Germline V CDR1 and CDR2: TSWWSYY, QGS. The CDR3 reads CALGELPPSHPLEGSPGAYTDKLIF. As DNA, the CDR3 is TGTGCTCTTGGGGAACTCCCGCCTTCTCATCCGCTTGAGGGATCCCCGGGGGCGTACACCGATAAACTCATCTTT.

The chain is built from TRDV1 and TRDJ1; 12 positions match TRDD3. The CDR3 contains 24 residues. Germline lookup yields CDR1 TSWWSYY and CDR2 QGS. V shed 0 bases, J shed 3 bases, and the junction held 26 bases outside the gene matches. The CDR3 nucleotides read TGTGCTCTTGGGGAACTGGGAACTACTCCTTCGTGTACTGGGGGATACCCCATAGCCGATAAACTCATCTTT. Translation gives CALGELGTTPSCTGGYPIADKLIF.

This chain connects TRDV1 to TRDJ1; D may be TRDD3 (5 bases). Germline V gene lookup returns CDR1 TSWWSYY and CDR2 QGS. The CDR3 length is 15 residues. V was cut by 1 base and J by 0 bases, with 9 bases left in between. The CDR3 DNA reads TGTGCTCTTGGGGAACGTGGGGTTTACACCGATAAACTCATCTTT. It yields the protein CALGERGVYTDKLIF.